The sequence of this T cell receptor beta chain was determined in a study of T cells after posttransplantation cyclophosphamide. Study findings and constraints: TRB clonality was highly associated with recipient CMV seropositivity and reactivation.

The CDR3 length is 16 residues. Trimming cost V 5 bases and J 0 bases, with 13 bases left between them. CDR1 and CDR2 from the germline V gene are KGHSH and LQKENI. The data were produced by immunoSEQ multiplex PCR, yet TCRdb's version contains in-frame clones alone and is incomplete. The sample has tens of thousands of clones, none seen only once. This clone came up many times. Its antigen remains unidentified. This rearrangement joins TRBV18 to TRBJ1-4; TRBD1 is a possible D gene (5 bases). The TCR originated in a woman aged 55-69 years in good health, CMV-negative, and a related stem cell transplant donor. Sequencing was performed on PBMCs. CDR3 DNA sequence: TGTGCCAGCTCATCCGACAGAGTTGCAACTAATGAAAAACTGTTTTTT. Translating it yields CASSSDRVATNEKLFF.